This TCR beta chain was observed in a study of Graves' ophthalmopathy and Graves' hyperthyroidism. Aged 18 to 65, hyperthyroidism patients had been newly diagnosed, with under 2 months' duration. Exclusion applied to patients with other autoimmune diseases, uncontrolled infections, pregnancy or lactation. In its sample, this clonotype was seen many times. CDR3 regions of TCR beta were amplified from RNA transcripts. The library came from an HTBI-primed first-round RT-PCR and a second-round multiplex PCR. TCRdb re-analysed the multiplex PCR reads in MiXCR, keeping a single row per CDR3 protein. The sample has roughly 380,000 distinct CDR3 sequences; about 16% are singletons. Trimming cost V 5 bases and J 0 bases, with 13 bases left between them. The germline CDR1 and CDR2 sequences are MNHEY and SVGEGT. CDR3 length equals 15 residues.

The V call is TRBV6-2 or TRBV6-3, the J call TRBJ1-2, with D possibly matching TRBD1 (6 bases). The receptor comes from a woman in her late teens or twenties with stable Graves' hyperthyroidism. Material: peripheral blood. Here the CDR3 DNA reads TGTGCCAGCAGTCCCCGGACAGCCGCTAACTATGGCTACACCTTC. This translates into CASSPRTAANYGYTF.